A single sample is the source of the 23 T cell receptor beta chains below, sequenced in a study of CD8 T cells in ankylosing spondylitis. These receptors' antigens are unknown. The study's findings and limits: Ankylosing spondylitis blood appeared to be characterized by a TCR beta motif of fewer than ten highly homologous variants.

A single record per CDR3 protein comes from TCRdb applying MiXCR to the 5' RACE reads. This sample yields 670,000 or so distinct CDR3 sequences, of which around 17% are seen a single time; 19% belongs to the top ten. The sequenced sample consisted of blood, either unsorted or a sorted T cell fraction (not recorded which). Every receptor here comes from a male donor with ankylosing spondylitis.

In this sample, this clonotype turned up many times. The V gene is TRBV27, the J gene TRBJ2-7, with 7 positions matching TRBD2. Trimming cost V 2 bases and J 3 bases; bases outside gene matches: 4. CDR1 and CDR2 (germline): MNHEY, SMNVEV (reference sequence). CDR3 size: 14 residues. The CDR3 spells CASSLGPGGYEQYF. DNA for the CDR3: TGTGCCAGCAGTTTAGGTCCGGGAGGCTACGAGCAGTACTTC.

This clonotype has just a few counts. This rearrangement joins TRBV6-2 or TRBV6-3 to TRBJ2-2, with 8 positions matching TRBD1. The CDR3 has 19 residues. The V gene end was trimmed by 7 bases and the J gene end by 0 bases; junction bases not matched to a gene: 16. Germline V gene data show CDR1 as MNHEY and CDR2 as SVGEGT. The CDR3 sequence: CASNSRTGTYLANTGELFF. In nucleotides, the CDR3 is TGTGCCAGCAACTCGAGGACAGGGACCTACTTGGCGAACACCGGGGAGCTGTTTTTT.

The rearrangement links TRBV20-1 to TRBJ2-5; no firm D call. In germline, CDR1 is DFQATT, CDR2 SNEGSKA (reference sequence). The CDR3 runs 12 residues. V was pared by 3 bases and J by 5 bases, with 10 bases between. The CDR3: CSARLLRETQYF. Written as DNA, the CDR3 is TGCAGTGCTAGGCTCCTGAGGGAGACCCAGTACTTC.

This clonotype was seen only a few times. V is TRBV27 and J is TRBJ1-1; D gene unclear. Trimming removed 7 bases from V and 6 bases from J, with 15 bases in between. CDR3 length equals 13 residues. Looked up from germline, CDR1 is MNHEY and CDR2 is SMNVEV (reference sequence). This chain's CDR3 is CASKGLPRSEAFF. CDR3 bases: TGTGCCAGCAAGGGCCTCCCAAGGTCTGAAGCTTTCTTT.

This clonotype turned up a few times. The V gene is TRBV7-2, the J gene TRBJ1-1; the match to TRBD1 covers 7 bases. The CDR3 is 15 residues long. Germline V gives CDR1 SGHTA, CDR2 FQGNSA. Losses at the gene ends were 4 bases for V and 4 bases for J; bases not matched to a gene: 9. The CDR3 spells CASSSTPRGPTEAFF. Here the CDR3 DNA reads TGTGCCAGCAGCTCGACACCGAGGGGGCCCACTGAAGCTTTCTTT.

This clonotype is a singleton in its sample. A much larger clone differs from this one at a single base, so this may be a read error. The conserved phenylalanine or tryptophan is not found at the CDR3 terminus, so this likely reflects a read error. This sequence joins TRBV12-3 or TRBV12-4 and TRBJ1-1; D remains ambiguous. The length of the CDR3 is 14 residues. The V end lost 2 bases, the J end lost 1 base, and 8 bases lay between the germline ends. The chain's CDR3 is CASSLRSENTEAFS. The CDR3 DNA reads as TGTGCCAGCAGTTTAAGGTCTGAGAACACTGAAGCTTTCTCT.

This clonotype was seen a handful of times. The chain joins TRBV27 to TRBJ2-1; D is undetermined. CDR3 size: 16 residues. Germline V gives CDR1 MNHEY, CDR2 SMNVEV (reference sequence). With 5 bases removed from V and 6 bases from J, the gap between germline ends came to 20 bases. CDR3 amino acids: CASSPPPGPSSNEQFF. As DNA, the CDR3 is TGTGCCAGCAGTCCCCCTCCCGGGCCCAGCAGCAATGAGCAGTTCTTC.

This rearrangement joins TRBV11-2 to TRBJ2-7, with TRBD2 as a possible D gene (5 bases). The CDR3 totals 13 residues. Germline CDR1 SGHAT, CDR2 FQNNGV. Trimming cost V 4 bases and J 5 bases, with 12 bases left between them. This chain's CDR3 is CASSWEIGHEQYF. DNA of the CDR3: TGTGCCAGCAGCTGGGAGATTGGGCACGAGCAGTACTTC.

This clonotype occurred a few times. The gene calls are TRBV12-3 or TRBV12-4 and TRBJ2-3; 9 bases fit TRBD1. The CDR3 is made up of 16 amino acids. V shed 5 bases and J 2 bases; nucleotides not matched to a gene: 8. CDR3 sequence reads: CASSPRGQGPTDTQYF. In nucleotides, the CDR3 is TGTGCCAGCAGTCCCAGGGGACAGGGACCCACAGATACGCAGTATTTT.

This chain uses TRBV30 with TRBJ2-7; 11 bases are a match to TRBD1. The germline gives CDR1 GTSNPN, CDR2 SVGIG (reference sequence). This CDR3 contains 16 residues. The V and J ends lost 0 bases and 4 bases, in that order; junction bases with no gene match: 8. The CDR3: CAWSVPRGQGEYEQYF. CDR3 nucleotides: TGTGCCTGGAGTGTTCCAAGGGGACAGGGGGAATACGAGCAGTACTTC.

This chain connects TRBV20-1 to TRBJ1-2; perhaps TRBD1 as D (5 bases). Trimming shortened V by 6 bases and J by 0 bases, and 11 bases separated the two germline ends. The CDR3 is 13 amino acids. CDR1 and CDR2 from the germline V gene are DFQATT and SNEGSKA (reference sequence). DNA of the CDR3: TGCAGTGCCCCCGCGGGGGCTAACTATGGCTACACCTTC. Protein product: CSAPAGANYGYTF.

The chain combines TRBV20-1 with TRBJ2-1; TRBD2 matches 8 bases. The germline gives CDR1 DFQATT, CDR2 SNEGSKA (reference sequence). J lost 7 bases, V lost 6 bases, and 5 bases had no gene match. The length of the CDR3 is 12 residues. The CDR3 nucleotides are TGCAGTGCGCCCGGACTAGCAAATGAGCAGTTCTTC. It specifies CSAPGLANEQFF.

The CDR3 DNA follows: TGCAGTGCTAGAGACCTAGGACTACCGATCGGTACCCAGTACTTC. Its protein is CSARDLGLPIGTQYF. This sequence joins TRBV20-1 and TRBJ2-5, with D possibly TRBD2 on 6 matching bases. The CDR3 has 15 amino acids. Germline V CDR1 and CDR2: DFQATT, SNEGSKA (reference sequence). The germline V and J ends were trimmed by 0 bases and 8 bases, with 19 bases remaining between them.

This clonotype was recorded a few times. The chain couples TRBV27 to TRBJ2-6, with D tentatively TRBD2 (6 bases). Germline V CDR1 and CDR2: MNHEY, SMNVEV (reference sequence). This CDR3 region has 16 residues. Trimming took 6 bases from V and 2 from J, leaving 14 bases between them. The chain's CDR3 is CASSLIGGPGANVLTF. The CDR3 DNA is TGTGCCAGCAGCCTTATCGGAGGGCCTGGGGCCAACGTCCTGACTTTC.

This chain links TRBV20-1 with TRBJ2-1; maybe TRBD2 (6 bases). The germline V gene encodes CDR1 DFQATT and CDR2 SNEGSKA (reference sequence). CDR3 length equals 15 residues. Trimming removed 5 bases at V and 5 bases at J, with 19 bases between. For the CDR3, the DNA is TGCAGTGCTGGGACTGGGGGACGTAGAAACAATGAGCAGTTCTTC. This codes for CSAGTGGRRNNEQFF.

In this sample, this clonotype turned up many times. The V gene is TRBV29-1, the J gene TRBJ2-1; 14 nucleotides align to TRBD2. Trimming removed 8 bases from V and 8 bases from J; junction bases left unmatched: 5. Germline V gene sequence: CDR1 SQVTM, CDR2 ANQGSEA. The length of the CDR3 is 13 residues. The CDR3 nucleotides are TGCAGCCTCCCGGGACTAGCGGGAGATGAGCAGTTCTTC. Translating gives CSLPGLAGDEQFF.

This clonotype was observed a few times. V gene TRBV12-3 or TRBV12-4 combines with J gene TRBJ1-1; possibly TRBD1 for D (6 bases). There are 15 residues in the CDR3. Trimming shortened V by 5 bases and J by 4 bases, and 17 bases separated the two germline ends. Written as DNA, the CDR3 is TGTGCCAGCAGTCCGGGAGGGGGGCTGCGCACTGAAGCTTTCTTT. Translated, it gives CASSPGGGLRTEAFF.

This clonotype was counted at least ten times. The J gene is TRBJ2-1, the V gene TRBV6-4; TRBD2 agrees at 12 bases. The CDR3 is 14 residues long. J gave up 8 bases and V 7 bases, and 6 bases lay outside the gene matches. CDR1 MRHNA and CDR2 SNTAGT come from the germline V gene. The CDR3 DNA follows: TGTGCCAGCAAAAGACTAGCGGGAGTGGATGAGCAGTTCTTC. Amino acid sequence: CASKRLAGVDEQFF.

This clonotype has more than one count but fewer than ten. This sequence joins TRBV21-1 and TRBJ2-1; no check of the table's D call, TRBD1, against the DNA was made. TRBV21-1 is flagged as a pseudogene. CDR3 length equals 16 residues. CDR3 region: CASSKVGRGPNNEQFF. The CDR3 bases are TGTGCCAGCAGCAAAGTAGGGCGGGGGCCCAACAATGAGCAGTTCTTC.

This clonotype was found a few times. V gene TRBV5-1 combines with J gene TRBJ2-3; 12 bases align to TRBD2. After removal of 3 bases from V and 3 bases from J, the junction contained 11 bases not matched to a gene. This CDR3 has 18 amino acids. Germline V gives CDR1 SGHRS, CDR2 YFSETQ. The CDR3 nucleotides are TGCGCCAGCAGCTCAGGAGGTGGACTAGCGGGAAGGACAGATACGCAGTATTTT. It is translated as CASSSGGGLAGRTDTQYF. Together with reference TRBV5-1 and TRBJ2-3, the CDR3 gives the full variable domain: KAGVTQTPRYLIKTRGQQVTLSCSPISGHRSVSWYQQTPGQGLQFLFEYFSETQRNKGNFPGRFSGRQFSNSRSEMNVSTLELGDSALYLCASSSGGGLAGRTDTQYFGPGTRLTVL.

This clonotype has more than one count but fewer than ten. V is TRBV24-1 and J is TRBJ2-3; TRBD2 agrees at 8 bases. The length of the CDR3 is 18 residues. V shed 4 bases and J 0 bases; nucleotides not matched to a gene: 11. Germline lookup yields CDR1 KGHDR and CDR2 SFDVKD. The CDR3 here is CATSDPSGSQSSTDTQYF. The CDR3 nucleotides read TGTGCCACCAGTGACCCTAGCGGGTCCCAGTCCAGCACAGATACGCAGTATTTT.

This clonotype was seen more than once but under ten times. The chain carries TRBV27 and TRBJ2-7; no reliable D call. V lost 8 bases and J lost 2, with 13 bases in between. The CDR3 is 13 residues long. The germline V gene encodes CDR1 MNHEY and CDR2 SMNVEV (reference sequence). The CDR3 DNA follows: TGTGCCAGCTCCCAAACGACCGCCTACGAGCAGTACTTC. It is translated as CASSQTTAYEQYF.

The rearrangement links TRBV6-5 to TRBJ2-5; D unclear. This CDR3 is 14 amino acids long. V lost 1 base to trimming and J lost 5 bases, with 11 bases between them. CDR1 MNHEY and CDR2 SVGAGI come from the germline V gene. In nucleotides, the CDR3 is TGTGCCAGCAGTTACTTGCAGGCTGGGGAGACCCAGTACTTC. The encoded protein is CASSYLQAGETQYF.